Given below is one TCR beta chain in context. This clonotype was observed at least ten times. What this receptor recognizes is not known. No base-level quality is on record; no much larger clone is a single base apart. The library came from 5' RACE. TCRdb names NextSeq 500 as the instrument used. The TCR library protocol attached unique molecular identifiers to individual cDNA molecules to correct for sequencing error and PCR bias. Both TCR alpha and beta chains were sequenced, and tight co-correlation was observed between alpha and beta sequence abundances in each sample. The authors' analysis ran thus. V gene, J gene and CDR3 annotation of TCR sequences was performed with Decombinator V4. Expanded TCRs were defined as changing significantly between any two time points under a Poisson model with p below 0.0001. TCR abundances were normalised to the total number of TCRs sequenced per sample and were expressed as counts per million. MAIT TCRs were defined by TRAV1-2 paired with TRAJ12, TRAJ20 or TRAJ33, and iNKT TCRs by TRAV10 paired with TRAJ18. VDJdb, accessed 1 November 2021, was searched for CMV, EBV and SARS-CoV-2 annotated TCRs, excluding TCRs annotated for multiple antigens. The public sequencing data were trimmed at Q25 with fastp and processed into clonotypes with MiXCR by TCRdb, which kept only in-frame beta chains. Duplicate CDR3 protein sequences are folded into a single record with the most common DNA and genes. These V and J calls originate from TCRdb's pipeline instead of the authors' own analysis. The table for this sample lists tens of thousands of distinct CDR3 sequences; roughly an eighth of them were counted only once. The ten largest clones take up about 8.6% of the sample.

This sample was taken from a study of early T cells in non-severe SARS-CoV-2 infection (dated by TCRdb to the early 2020s). Looking at the study overall: Because TCR sequencing was done on bulk RNA from unsorted whole blood, the alpha and beta chains could not be paired. What the study reported, not specific to this receptor: Matching against VDJdb was skewed toward anti-spike CD8 responses, likely underestimated virus-specific expansions, and missed private and CD4 specificities.

The study was a case-control design nested within a healthcare worker cohort in London, UK, with weekly nasopharyngeal swab PCR tests and blood sampling. Healthcare workers were recruited between 23 and 31 March 2020, during the week of the UK lockdown, and were followed weekly for up to roughly 15 weeks. The junction shows trimming of 1 base on V and 2 bases on J, plus 9 bases between the germline ends. There are 15 amino acids in the CDR3, from cysteine to phenylalanine inclusive. Left in the record is the CDR3 DNA by itself, 45 bases read in frame from the first base. For CDR1 and CDR2, the germline V gene lists SGHTA and FQGNSA.

What was sequenced was whole blood. The source is an adult who was a healthcare worker with PCR-confirmed SARS-CoV-2 infection or an uninfected control (not recorded which). The rearranged segments are TRBV7-2 and TRBJ1-3; the D segment could be TRBD1, given 6 matching bases. DNA sequence: TGTGCCAGCAGCTTAGTGCGGGGGCCTGGAAACACCATATATTTT. Its protein is CASSLVRGPGNTIYF.